The sequence of this T cell receptor (beta chain) was determined in a study of blood T cell repertoires in COVID-19. Overall study: Sources were T cells, B-cell-depleted T cells, or PBMCs; the material itself was cDNA or gDNA.

The ends lost 0 bases at V and 4 bases at J; junction bases unmatched: 2. Germline CDR1 and CDR2: MNHEY and SVGEGT. The CDR3 has 14 amino acids. Methods used by the authors: Amplification from reference gene primers served as the basis for estimated nucleated cell counts. The assay was immunoSEQ multiplex PCR, and TCRdb's table has in-frame clones only and misses some. Clone size and V and J calls were adopted from that table, with D and trimming inferred from the DNA. The sample holds hundreds of thousands of clones, roughly 85% seen once. This clone has just one count. The sequence came from a man between 18 and 29 years old with active or convalescent COVID-19. The chain has TRBV6-2 or TRBV6-3 and TRBJ1-1; 7 nucleotides line up with TRBD1. The sequencing sample was made of peripheral blood. The CDR3 here is CASSYSQGGTEAFF. The CDR3 DNA sequence: TGTGCCAGCAGTTACTCGCAGGGGGGCACTGAAGCTTTCTTT.